This entry describes one TCR beta chain. The record originates from a study of T cell changes during pregnancy in multiple sclerosis. From germline, CDR1 is SGHRS and CDR2 YFSETQ. This CDR3 region has 15 residues. The V end was cut by 3 bases, the J end by 4 bases, with 16 bases between. Measured with immunoSEQ multiplex PCR; TCRdb has only the in-frame clones, and not every one. The repertoire includes tens of thousands of clones, approximately 89% of them detected once, and more than 2.5% sits in the top ten. The TCR originated in a female donor with multiple sclerosis, enrolled in a pregnancy study. The sample was peripheral blood, taken in the first trimester of pregnancy. This chain uses TRBV5-1 with TRBJ1-2; D may be TRBD1 (5 bases). Here the CDR3 DNA reads TGCGCCAGCAGCTCCCAGGGCGATTCGGGCTATGGCTACACCTTC. Its protein is CASSSQGDSGYGYTF.